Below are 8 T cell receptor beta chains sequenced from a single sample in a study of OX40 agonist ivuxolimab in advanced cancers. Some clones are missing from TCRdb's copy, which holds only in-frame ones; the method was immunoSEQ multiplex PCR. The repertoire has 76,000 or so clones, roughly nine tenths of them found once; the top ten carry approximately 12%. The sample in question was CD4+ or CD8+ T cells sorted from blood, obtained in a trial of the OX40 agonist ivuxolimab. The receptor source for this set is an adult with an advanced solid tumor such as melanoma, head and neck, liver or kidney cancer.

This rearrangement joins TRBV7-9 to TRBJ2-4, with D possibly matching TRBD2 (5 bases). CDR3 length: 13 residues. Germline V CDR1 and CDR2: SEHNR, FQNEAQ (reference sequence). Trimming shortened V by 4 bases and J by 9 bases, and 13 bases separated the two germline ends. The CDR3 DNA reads TGTGCCAGCAGCTCGGACCCGGAGGCCATTCAGTACTTC. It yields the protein CASSSDPEAIQYF.

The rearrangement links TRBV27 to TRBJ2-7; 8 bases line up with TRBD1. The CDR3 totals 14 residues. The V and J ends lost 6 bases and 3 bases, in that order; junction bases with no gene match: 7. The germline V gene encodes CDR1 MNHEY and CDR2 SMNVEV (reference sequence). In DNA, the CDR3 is TGTGCCAGCAGCTACCGTGGACAGGGCTACGAGCAGTACTTC. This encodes CASSYRGQGYEQYF.

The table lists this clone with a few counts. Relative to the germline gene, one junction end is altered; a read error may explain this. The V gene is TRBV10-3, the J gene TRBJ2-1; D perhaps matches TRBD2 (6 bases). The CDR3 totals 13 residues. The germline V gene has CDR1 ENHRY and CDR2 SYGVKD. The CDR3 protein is CALSAGLYNEQFF. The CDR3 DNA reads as TGTGCCCTCAGCGCGGGACTCTACAATGAGCAGTTCTTC.

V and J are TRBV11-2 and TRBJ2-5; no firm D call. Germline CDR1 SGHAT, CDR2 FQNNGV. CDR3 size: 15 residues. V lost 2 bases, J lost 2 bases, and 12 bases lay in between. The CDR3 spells CASSLNSAVQETQYF. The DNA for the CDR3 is TGTGCCAGCAGCTTAAACTCGGCGGTTCAAGAGACCCAGTACTTC.

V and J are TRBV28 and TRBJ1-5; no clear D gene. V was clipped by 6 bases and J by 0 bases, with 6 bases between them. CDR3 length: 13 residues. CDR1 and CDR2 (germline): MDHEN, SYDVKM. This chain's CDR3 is CASRPYSNQPQHF. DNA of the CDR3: TGTGCCAGCAGACCTTATAGCAATCAGCCCCAGCATTTT. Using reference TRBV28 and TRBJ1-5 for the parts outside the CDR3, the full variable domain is DVKVTQSSRYLVKRTGEKVFLECVQDMDHENMFWYRQDPGLGLRLIYFSYDVKMKEKGDIPEGYSVSREKKERFSLILESASTNQTSMYLCASRPYSNQPQHFGDGTRLSIL.

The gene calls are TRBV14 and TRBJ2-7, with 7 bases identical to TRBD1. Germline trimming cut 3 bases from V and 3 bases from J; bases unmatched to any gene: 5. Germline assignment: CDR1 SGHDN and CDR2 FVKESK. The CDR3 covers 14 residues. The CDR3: CASSHRQGRYEQYF. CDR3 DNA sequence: TGTGCCAGCAGCCACCGACAGGGACGCTACGAGCAGTACTTC.

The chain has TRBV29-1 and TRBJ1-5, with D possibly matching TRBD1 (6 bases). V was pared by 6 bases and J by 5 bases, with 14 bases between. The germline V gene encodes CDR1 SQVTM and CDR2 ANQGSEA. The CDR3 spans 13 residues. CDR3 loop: CSVTGGIYQPQHF. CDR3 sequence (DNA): TGCAGCGTGACTGGGGGCATCTATCAGCCCCAGCATTTT.

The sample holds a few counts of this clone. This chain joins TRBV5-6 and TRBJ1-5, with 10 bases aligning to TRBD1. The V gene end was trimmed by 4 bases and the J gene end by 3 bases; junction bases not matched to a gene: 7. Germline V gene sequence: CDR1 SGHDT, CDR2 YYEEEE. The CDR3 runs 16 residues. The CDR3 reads CASSRGTGANNQPQHF. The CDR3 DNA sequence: TGTGCCAGCAGCCGCGGGACAGGGGCAAACAATCAGCCCCAGCATTTT. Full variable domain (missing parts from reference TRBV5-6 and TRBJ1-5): DAGVTQSPTHLIKTRGQQVTLRCSPKSGHDTVSWYQQALGQGPQFIFQYYEEEERQRGNFPDRFSGHQFPNYSSELNVNALLLGDSALYLCASSRGTGANNQPQHFGDGTRLSIL.